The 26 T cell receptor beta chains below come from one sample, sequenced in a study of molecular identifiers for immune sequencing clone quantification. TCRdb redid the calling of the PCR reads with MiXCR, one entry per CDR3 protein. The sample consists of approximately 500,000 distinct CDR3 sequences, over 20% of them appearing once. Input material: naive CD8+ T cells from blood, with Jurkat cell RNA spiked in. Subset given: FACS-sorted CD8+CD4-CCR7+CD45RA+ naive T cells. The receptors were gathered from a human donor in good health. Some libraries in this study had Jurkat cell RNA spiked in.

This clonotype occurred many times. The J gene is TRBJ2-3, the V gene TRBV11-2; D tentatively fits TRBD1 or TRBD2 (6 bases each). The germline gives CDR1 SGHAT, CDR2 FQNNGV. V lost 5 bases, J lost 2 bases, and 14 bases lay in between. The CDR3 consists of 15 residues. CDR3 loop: CASSPGGRTTDTQYF. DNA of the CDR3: TGTGCCAGCAGCCCCGGGGGCAGGACCACAGATACGCAGTATTTT. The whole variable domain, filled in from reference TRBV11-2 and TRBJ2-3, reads EAGVAQSPRYKIIEKRQSVAFWCNPISGHATLYWYQQILGQGPKLLIQFQNNGVVDDSQLPKDRFSAERLKGVDSTLKIQPAKLEDSAVYLCASSPGGRTTDTQYFGPGTRLTVL.

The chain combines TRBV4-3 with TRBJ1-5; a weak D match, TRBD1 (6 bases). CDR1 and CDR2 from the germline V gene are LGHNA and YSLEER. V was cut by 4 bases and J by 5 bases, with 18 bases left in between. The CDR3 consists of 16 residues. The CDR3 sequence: CASSPGAGRGDQPQHF. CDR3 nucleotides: TGCGCCAGCAGCCCAGGGGCAGGGCGTGGGGATCAGCCCCAGCATTTT.

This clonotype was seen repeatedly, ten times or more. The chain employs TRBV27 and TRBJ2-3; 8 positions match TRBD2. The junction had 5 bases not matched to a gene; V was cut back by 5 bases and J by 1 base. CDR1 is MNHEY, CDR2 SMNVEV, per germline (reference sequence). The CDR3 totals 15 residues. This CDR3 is CASSLLAGRTDTQYF. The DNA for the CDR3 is TGTGCCAGCAGTCTTCTAGCGGGTCGCACAGATACGCAGTATTTT.

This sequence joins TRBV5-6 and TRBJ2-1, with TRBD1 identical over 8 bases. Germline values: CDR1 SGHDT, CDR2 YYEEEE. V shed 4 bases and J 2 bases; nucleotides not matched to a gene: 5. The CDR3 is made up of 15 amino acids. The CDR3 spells CASSHRDRPYNEQFF. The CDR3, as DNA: TGTGCCAGCAGCCACAGGGACAGGCCCTACAATGAGCAGTTCTTC.

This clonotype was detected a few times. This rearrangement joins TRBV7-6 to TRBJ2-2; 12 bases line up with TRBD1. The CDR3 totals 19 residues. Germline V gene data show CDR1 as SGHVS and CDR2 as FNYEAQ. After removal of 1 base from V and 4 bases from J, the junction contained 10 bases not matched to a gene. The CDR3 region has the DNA TGTGCCAGCAGCTTAGACATCTGGGGACAGGGGGCAGGCACCGGGGAGCTGTTTTTT. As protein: CASSLDIWGQGAGTGELFF.

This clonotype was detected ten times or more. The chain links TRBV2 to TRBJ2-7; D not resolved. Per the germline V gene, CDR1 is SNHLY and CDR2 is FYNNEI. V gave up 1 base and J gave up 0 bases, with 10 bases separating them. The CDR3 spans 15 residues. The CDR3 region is CASSEVSAVSYEQYF. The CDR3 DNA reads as TGTGCCAGCAGTGAAGTCTCGGCAGTCTCCTACGAGCAGTACTTC. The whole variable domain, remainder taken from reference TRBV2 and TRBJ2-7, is EPEVTQTPSHQVTQMGQEVILRCVPISNHLYFYWYRQILGQKVEFLVSFYNNEISEKSEIFDDQFSVERPDGSNFTLKIRSTKLEDSAMYFCASSEVSAVSYEQYFGPGTRLTVT.

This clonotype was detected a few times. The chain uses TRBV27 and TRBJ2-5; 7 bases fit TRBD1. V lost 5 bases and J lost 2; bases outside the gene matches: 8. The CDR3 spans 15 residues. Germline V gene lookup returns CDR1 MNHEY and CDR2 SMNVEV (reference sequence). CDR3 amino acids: CASSAWDSAQETQYF. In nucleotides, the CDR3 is TGTGCCAGCAGTGCATGGGACAGTGCACAAGAGACCCAGTACTTC.

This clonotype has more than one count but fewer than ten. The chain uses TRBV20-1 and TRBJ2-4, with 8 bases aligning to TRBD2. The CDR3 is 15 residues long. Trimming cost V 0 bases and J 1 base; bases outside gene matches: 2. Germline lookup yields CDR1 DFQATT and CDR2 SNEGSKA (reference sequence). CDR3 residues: CSARDRGRAKNIQYF. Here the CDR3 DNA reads TGCAGTGCTAGAGATCGCGGGAGGGCCAAAAACATTCAGTACTTC.

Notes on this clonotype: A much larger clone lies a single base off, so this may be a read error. As DNA, the CDR3 is TGTGCCAGCAGCCCCCCTGCTAGTAGTACGCAGCATTTT. Encoded protein: CASSPPASSTQHF. V gene TRBV7-9 combines with J gene TRBJ2-3; D gene unclear. The DNA end lines up better with TRBJ1-5; the J call may be wrong. Germline V gives CDR1 SEHNR, CDR2 FQNEAQ (reference sequence). The length of the CDR3 is 13 residues.

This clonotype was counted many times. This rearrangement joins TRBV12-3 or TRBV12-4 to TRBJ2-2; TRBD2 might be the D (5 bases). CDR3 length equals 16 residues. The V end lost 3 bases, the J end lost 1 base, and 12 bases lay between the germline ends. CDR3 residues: CASSFPYGVNTGELFF. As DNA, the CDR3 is TGTGCCAGCAGTTTCCCTTACGGGGTGAACACCGGGGAGCTGTTTTTT.

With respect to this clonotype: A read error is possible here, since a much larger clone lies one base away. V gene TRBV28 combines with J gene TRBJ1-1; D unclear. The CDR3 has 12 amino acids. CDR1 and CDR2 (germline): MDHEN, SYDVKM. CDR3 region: CAGRRPNTEAFF. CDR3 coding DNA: TGTGCCGGCAGACGACCGAACACTGAAGCTTTCTTT.

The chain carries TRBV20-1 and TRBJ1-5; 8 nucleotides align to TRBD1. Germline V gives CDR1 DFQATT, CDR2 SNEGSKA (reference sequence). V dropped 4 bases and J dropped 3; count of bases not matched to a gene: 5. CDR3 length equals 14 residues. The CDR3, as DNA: TGCAGTGCTACGGACAGGGAATACAATCAGCCCCAGCATTTT. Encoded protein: CSATDREYNQPQHF.

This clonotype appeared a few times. This chain's CDR3 is CASSRRQGVGGRDFSGETQYF. CDR3 in DNA: TGCGCCAGCAGTCGACGACAGGGGGTAGGCGGGAGGGACTTCAGCGGAGAGACCCAGTACTTC. The V call is TRBV23-1, the J call TRBJ2-5; D is tentatively TRBD1 or TRBD2 (9 bases each). TRBV23-1 is an ORF, and what it does is uncertain. This CDR3 has 21 amino acids. Trimming stripped 4 bases from V and 4 bases from J, with 34 bases between.

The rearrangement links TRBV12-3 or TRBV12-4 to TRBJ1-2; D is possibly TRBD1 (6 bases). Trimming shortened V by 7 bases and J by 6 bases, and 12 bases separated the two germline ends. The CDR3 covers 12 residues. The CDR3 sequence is CASITGRDGYTF. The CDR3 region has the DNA TGTGCCAGCATTACAGGGAGGGATGGCTACACCTTC.

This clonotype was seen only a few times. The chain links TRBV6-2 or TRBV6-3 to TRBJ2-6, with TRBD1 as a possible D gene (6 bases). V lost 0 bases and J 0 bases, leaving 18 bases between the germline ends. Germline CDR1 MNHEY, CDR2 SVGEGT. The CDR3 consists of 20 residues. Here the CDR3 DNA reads TGTGCCAGCAGTTACTCGAAATATGGGGGCTCCCTCTCTGGGGCCAACGTCCTGACTTTC. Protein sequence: CASSYSKYGGSLSGANVLTF.

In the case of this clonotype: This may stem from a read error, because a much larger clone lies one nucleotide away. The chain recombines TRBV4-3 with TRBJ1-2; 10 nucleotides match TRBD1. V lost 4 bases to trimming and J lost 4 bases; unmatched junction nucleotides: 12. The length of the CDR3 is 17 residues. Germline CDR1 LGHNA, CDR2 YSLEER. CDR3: CASSPSVDRGIGYGYTF. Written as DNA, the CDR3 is TGCGCCAGCAGCCCCTCTGTGGACAGGGGGATAGGCTATGGCTACACCTTC.

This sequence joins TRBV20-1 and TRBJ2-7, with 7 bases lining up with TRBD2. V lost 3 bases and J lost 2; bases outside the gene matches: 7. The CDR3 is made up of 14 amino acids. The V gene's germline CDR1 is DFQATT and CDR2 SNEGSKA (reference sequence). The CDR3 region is CSARSKAGTYEQYF. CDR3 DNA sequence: TGCAGTGCTAGGAGTAAAGCGGGAACCTACGAGCAGTACTTC.

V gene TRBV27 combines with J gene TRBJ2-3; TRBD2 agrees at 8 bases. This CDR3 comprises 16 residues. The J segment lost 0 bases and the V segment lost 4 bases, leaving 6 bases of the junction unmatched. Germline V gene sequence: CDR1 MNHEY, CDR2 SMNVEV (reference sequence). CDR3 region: CASSSIAGSSTDTQYF. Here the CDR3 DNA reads TGTGCCAGCAGTTCGATAGCGGGATCTAGCACAGATACGCAGTATTTT.

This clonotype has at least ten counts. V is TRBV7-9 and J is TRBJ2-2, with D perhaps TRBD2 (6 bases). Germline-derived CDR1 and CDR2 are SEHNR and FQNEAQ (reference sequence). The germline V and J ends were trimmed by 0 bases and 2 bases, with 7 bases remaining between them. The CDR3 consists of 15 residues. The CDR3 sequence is CASSLARENTGELFF. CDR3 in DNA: TGTGCCAGCAGCTTAGCGCGGGAAAACACCGGGGAGCTGTTTTTT.

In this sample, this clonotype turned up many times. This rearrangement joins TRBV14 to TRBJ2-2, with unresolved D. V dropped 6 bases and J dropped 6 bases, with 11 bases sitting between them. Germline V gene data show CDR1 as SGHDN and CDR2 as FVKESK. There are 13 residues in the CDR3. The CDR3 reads CASSPYVSGELFF. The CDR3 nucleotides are TGTGCCAGCAGTCCTTACGTATCCGGGGAGCTGTTTTTT.

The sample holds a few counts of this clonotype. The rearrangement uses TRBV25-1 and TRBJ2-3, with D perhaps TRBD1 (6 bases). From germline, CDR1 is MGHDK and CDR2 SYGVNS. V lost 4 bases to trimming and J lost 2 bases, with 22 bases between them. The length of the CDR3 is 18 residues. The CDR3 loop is CASSVPLKEDRYTDTQYF. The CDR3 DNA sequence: TGTGCCAGCAGTGTACCCTTAAAAGAGGACAGATACACAGATACGCAGTATTTT.

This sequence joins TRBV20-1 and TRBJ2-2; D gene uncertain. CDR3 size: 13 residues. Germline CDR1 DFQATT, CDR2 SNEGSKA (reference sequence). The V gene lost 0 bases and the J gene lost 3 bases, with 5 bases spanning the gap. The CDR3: CSARDVDTGELFF. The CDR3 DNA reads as TGCAGTGCTAGAGATGTCGACACCGGGGAGCTGTTTTTT.

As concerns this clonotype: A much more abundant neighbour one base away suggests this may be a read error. The CDR3 coding sequence is TGTGCCAGCAGCTATTCTTCAAGACCGAACACCGGGGAGCTGTTTTTT. Translated: CASSYSSRPNTGELFF. The chain carries TRBV3-1 and TRBJ2-2; no reliable D call. CDR1 and CDR2 (germline): LGHDT, YNNKEL (reference sequence). Trimming pared 5 bases from V and 0 bases from J, leaving 13 bases between. The CDR3 sequence is 16 residues long.

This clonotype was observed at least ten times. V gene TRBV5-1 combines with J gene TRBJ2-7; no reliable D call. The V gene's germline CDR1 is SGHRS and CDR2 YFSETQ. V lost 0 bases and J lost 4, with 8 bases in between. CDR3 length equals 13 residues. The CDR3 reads CASSLEDGYEQYF. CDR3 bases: TGCGCCAGCAGCTTGGAGGACGGGTACGAGCAGTACTTC.

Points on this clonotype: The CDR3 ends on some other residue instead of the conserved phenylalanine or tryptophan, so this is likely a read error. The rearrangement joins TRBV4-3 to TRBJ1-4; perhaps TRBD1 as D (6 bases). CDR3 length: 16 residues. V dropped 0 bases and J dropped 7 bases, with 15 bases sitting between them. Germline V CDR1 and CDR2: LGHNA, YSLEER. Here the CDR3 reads CASSQDRGPSTEKLFL. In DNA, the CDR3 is TGCGCCAGCAGCCAAGACAGGGGTCCCTCAACTGAAAAACTGTTTCTT.

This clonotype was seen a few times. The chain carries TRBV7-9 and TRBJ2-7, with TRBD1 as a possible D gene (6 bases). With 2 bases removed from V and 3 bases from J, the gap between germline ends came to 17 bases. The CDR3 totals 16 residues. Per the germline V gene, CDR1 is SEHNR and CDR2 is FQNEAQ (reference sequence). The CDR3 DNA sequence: TGTGCCAGCAGCTTATCCACAGGGAAAAATCGCTACGAGCAGTACTTC. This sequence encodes CASSLSTGKNRYEQYF.